This T cell receptor (beta chain) derives from a study of blood T cell repertoires in COVID-19. The cohort comprised adults aged 18 to 89 years residing in 20 to 25 US areas. Produced via immunoSEQ multiplex PCR; TCRdb's table is partial and in-frame only. Of 310,000 or so clones in the sample, approximately 84% were seen once. The sequence was collected from a woman aged 18-29 years who had recovered from COVID-19. Material for sequencing was PBMCs or T cells enriched from blood (not recorded which).

CDR3 amino acids: CASSLSGSPLYEAFF. CDR3 DNA sequence: TGTGCCAGCAGTTTATCTGGCAGTCCGCTTTATGAAGCTTTCTTT. The rearrangement uses TRBV28 and TRBJ1-1; D unresolved. Germline V gene sequence: CDR1 MDHEN, CDR2 SYDVKM. CDR3 length equals 15 residues. Trimming stripped 1 base from V and 7 bases from J, with 16 bases between.